These 21 T cell receptor beta chains originate from one sample sequenced in a study of blood T cell repertoires in COVID-19. Method: immunoSEQ multiplex PCR; TCRdb's copy keeps in-frame clones and lacks some. This sample yields fewer than 65,000 clones, of which roughly 83% are seen a single time; roughly 5.2% belongs to the top ten. Sequenced: peripheral blood. The receptors here all came from a human donor in a cohort sampled during active COVID-19.

The chain joins TRBV19 to TRBJ1-1; D gene unclear. The germline gives CDR1 LNHDA, CDR2 SQIVND (reference sequence). V lost 6 bases, J lost 1 base, and 12 bases lay in between. This CDR3 is built from 14 residues. In DNA, the CDR3 is TGTGCCAGTAGCTCATTGGCCCCGAACACTGAAGCTTTCTTT. It translates to CASSSLAPNTEAFF.

This clone was seen a single time. The chain employs TRBV6-5 and TRBJ1-2; 7 bases agree with TRBD1. Trimming took 2 bases from V and 7 from J; bases not matched to a gene: 7. The germline V gene encodes CDR1 MNHEY and CDR2 SVGAGI. The CDR3 covers 14 residues. CDR3 sequence reads: CASSYRETGLGYTF. The DNA for the CDR3 is TGTGCCAGCAGTTACCGGGAGACAGGGCTTGGCTACACCTTC.

This clone was counted a single time. The chain carries TRBV9 and TRBJ2-5, with D hard to call. The V end was cut by 0 bases, the J end by 1 base, with 4 bases between. Germline assignment: CDR1 SGDLS and CDR2 YYNGEE. The CDR3 contains 13 residues. The CDR3 loop reads CASSVGAQETQYF. The CDR3 DNA reads TGTGCCAGCAGCGTAGGCGCCCAAGAGACCCAGTACTTC.

This chain links TRBV4-1 with TRBJ1-2; D gene ambiguous. V shed 3 bases and J shed 8 bases, with 28 bases lying between them. Germline lookup yields CDR1 MGHRA and CDR2 YSYEKL. The CDR3 runs to 18 residues. The CDR3 region is CASSHLIGRREERRGYTF. CDR3 sequence (DNA): TGCGCCAGCAGCCATCTAATCGGACGCCGGGAAGAACGGAGAGGCTACACCTTC.

This chain links TRBV29-1 with TRBJ1-1; a weak D match, TRBD1 (6 bases). CDR3 size: 13 residues. V lost 4 bases, J lost 1 base, and 10 bases lay in between. Per germline, CDR1 SQVTM and CDR2 ANQGSEA. The DNA of the CDR3 is TGCAGCGTTGGCCAGGGGAGGAACACTGAAGCTTTCTTT. Its translation is CSVGQGRNTEAFF.

The V call is TRBV2, the J call TRBJ2-3, with TRBD2 as a possible D gene (5 bases). Germline-derived CDR1 and CDR2 are SNHLY and FYNNEI. Trimming removed 6 bases from V and 2 bases from J, with 15 bases in between. The CDR3 is 15 amino acids. The CDR3 nucleotides are TGTGCCAGCAGGGGAGTTGGGGATCCCACAGATACGCAGTATTTT. Protein product: CASRGVGDPTDTQYF.

V is TRBV7-3 and J is TRBJ2-2; D might be TRBD1 (6 bases). CDR1 and CDR2 (germline): SGHTA, FQGTGA. The CDR3 consists of 16 residues. V lost 1 base, J lost 2 bases, and 11 bases lay in between. CDR3 coding DNA: TGTGCCAGCAGCTTAAGGGGGCCGCCAAACACCGGGGAGCTGTTTTTT. Translating it yields CASSLRGPPNTGELFF.

The V call is TRBV25-1, the J call TRBJ1-4; D remains ambiguous. This CDR3 comprises 13 residues. V was shortened by 3 bases and J by 8 bases, with 10 bases between the two germline ends. Germline CDR1 and CDR2: MGHDK and SYGVNS. The CDR3 loop reads CASSDLGGEKLFF. The CDR3 DNA reads TGTGCCAGCAGTGATTTGGGAGGAGAAAAACTGTTTTTT.

The chain employs TRBV28 and TRBJ1-4, with D hard to call. The V gene lost 7 bases and the J gene lost 2 bases, with 8 bases spanning the gap. This CDR3 spans 13 amino acids. Germline V gene sequence: CDR1 MDHEN, CDR2 SYDVKM. The CDR3 here is CASKRSTNEKLFF. CDR3 nucleotides: TGTGCCAGCAAACGGAGCACTAATGAAAAACTGTTTTTT.

This clone was seen once. The chain links TRBV3-1 (or the pseudogene TRBV3-2) to TRBJ2-1, with 9 bases lining up with TRBD2. Germline CDR1 LGHDT, CDR2 YNNKEL (reference sequence). V lost 3 bases, J lost 7 bases, and 7 bases stayed unmatched. The CDR3 runs to 15 residues. The DNA of the CDR3 is TGTGCCAGCAGCCAGGGTACGGGACTAGCAAATGAGCAGTTCTTC. Its protein product is CASSQGTGLANEQFF.

This chain links TRBV5-4 with TRBJ2-5, with a possible D match to TRBD2 (6 bases). Trimming shortened V by 4 bases and J by 5 bases, and 18 bases separated the two germline ends. The V gene's germline CDR1 is SGHNT and CDR2 YYREEE (reference sequence). The CDR3 is 15 residues long. CDR3 amino acids: CASSPSGTPKETQYF. The CDR3 region has the DNA TGTGCCAGCAGCCCGTCCGGGACTCCCAAGGAGACCCAGTACTTC.

This clone has only a few counts. This rearrangement joins TRBV21-1 to TRBJ2-2; TRBD2 is the table's D call and was not checked against the DNA. TRBV21-1 is a pseudogene locus. The length of the CDR3 is 10 residues. CDR3 nucleotide sequence: TGTGCCAGCAGTTTTAGGGAGCTGTTTTTT. Translated: CASSFRELFF.

The rearrangement joins TRBV4-1 to TRBJ1-6; TRBD1 is a possible D gene (5 bases). The CDR3 runs 16 residues. V shed 0 bases and J shed 10 bases, with 16 bases lying between them. Germline CDR1 is MGHRA and CDR2 is YSYEKL. The CDR3 DNA is TGCGCCAGCAGCCAAGATGCGGAGGGGAGGGTATCACCCCTCCACTTT. It yields the protein CASSQDAEGRVSPLHF.

The chain links TRBV5-5 to TRBJ2-3; 7 nucleotides agree with TRBD2. Germline assignment: CDR1 SGHKS and CDR2 YYEKEE (reference sequence). The CDR3 spans 13 residues. The junction had 3 bases not matched to a gene; V was cut back by 3 bases and J by 5 bases. The CDR3 DNA sequence: TGTGCCAGCAGCTCTGGCGGGGGAGATACGCAGTATTTT. This sequence encodes CASSSGGGDTQYF.

V and J are TRBV2 and TRBJ2-2, with 8 bases matching TRBD1. Germline V lookup: CDR1 SNHLY, CDR2 FYNNEI. This CDR3 comprises 15 residues. V trimming: 4 bases; J trimming: 8 bases; junction bases outside the gene matches: 9. DNA for the CDR3: TGTGCCAGCAGTGCGGGACAGGTATTCCCAGGGGAGCTGTTTTTT. Translating gives CASSAGQVFPGELFF.

The rearrangement links TRBV9 to TRBJ2-5, with 8 positions matching TRBD2. Germline loops: CDR1 SGDLS, CDR2 YYNGEE. Trimming removed 7 bases from V and 5 bases from J; junction bases left unmatched: 10. The length of the CDR3 is 14 residues. CDR3 sequence (DNA): TGTGCCAGCGGCAGGAGCGGGGGCGGTGAGACCCAGTACTTC. Translation gives CASGRSGGGETQYF.

As concerns this clone: One end of the junction fails to match germline, which may point to a read error. The chain couples TRBV9 to TRBJ1-2; D possibly corresponds to TRBD1 (5 bases). The CDR3 runs to 15 residues. Germline V gives CDR1 SGDLS, CDR2 YYNGEE. CDR3 bases: TGTGCCACCAGCGTAGATCATTCGGGGGTCTATGGCTACACCTTC. This translates into CATSVDHSGVYGYTF.

The chain employs TRBV7-7 and TRBJ2-2; 10 nucleotides agree with TRBD2. CDR3 size: 16 residues. The V segment lost 4 bases and the J segment 5 bases; nucleotides outside the gene matches: 7. Germline V gives CDR1 SSHAT, CDR2 FNYEAQ (reference sequence). The CDR3 DNA reads TGTGCCAGCAGCTCACTAGCGGGGTCTCTAACCGGGGAGCTGTTTTTT. As protein: CASSSLAGSLTGELFF.

This chain connects TRBV5-5 to TRBJ1-1; D is undetermined. Germline loops: CDR1 SGHKS, CDR2 YYEKEE (reference sequence). The length of the CDR3 is 14 residues. V was shortened by 4 bases and J by 6 bases, with 16 bases between the two germline ends. The chain's CDR3 is CASSILGSNAEAFF. The CDR3 DNA is TGTGCCAGCAGCATCCTAGGGAGTAACGCTGAAGCTTTCTTT.

The chain combines TRBV18 with TRBJ1-6, with D tentatively TRBD1 (5 bases). The CDR3 covers 16 residues. The V end was cut by 5 bases, the J end by 7 bases, with 18 bases between. Germline values: CDR1 KGHSH, CDR2 LQKENI. This CDR3 is CASSSQGPMGNSPLHF. For the CDR3, the DNA is TGTGCCAGCTCATCCCAGGGCCCAATGGGAAATTCACCCCTCCACTTT.

The V gene is TRBV18, the J gene TRBJ1-2; D unclear. Trimming took 3 bases from V and 5 from J, leaving 7 bases between them. The CDR3 spans 12 residues. Germline V gene sequence: CDR1 KGHSH, CDR2 LQKENI. This CDR3 is CASSPDSYGYTF. The CDR3, as DNA: TGTGCCAGCTCACCGGACTCTTATGGCTACACCTTC.